This is a list of T cell receptor beta chains from one sample in a study of T cells of healthy individuals. TCRdb itself ran the 5' RACE reads through MiXCR, one entry per CDR3 protein. This sample has 41,000 or so distinct CDR3 sequences, with 3.5% to 5.5% found just once. The source of these receptors is a human donor in good health. Each CDR3 is given with its conserved first and last residue. The order of the fields is V gene, J gene, CDR3 protein.

v_gene: TRBV6-1
j_gene: TRBJ1-6
CDR3aa: CASSDRWLGSPLHF

v_gene: TRBV12-3/TRBV12-4
j_gene: TRBJ2-3
CDR3aa: CASSLTRRTDTQYF

v_gene: TRBV30
j_gene: TRBJ2-1
CDR3aa: CAWIPKTSGSYNEQFF

v_gene: TRBV12-3/TRBV12-4
j_gene: TRBJ2-3
CDR3aa: CASSRGRDTQYF

v_gene: TRBV6-4
j_gene: TRBJ2-2
CDR3aa: CASSDSSAPGELFF

v_gene: TRBV7-6
j_gene: TRBJ2-3
CDR3aa: CASRDLAGAFDTQYF

v_gene: TRBV27
j_gene: TRBJ1-5
CDR3aa: CASSATGFRGGQPQHF

v_gene: TRBV14
j_gene: TRBJ1-5
CDR3aa: CASSRRRRVTRTPVHQPQHF

v_gene: TRBV20-1
j_gene: TRBJ1-1
CDR3aa: CSAKGDWDTEAFF

v_gene: TRBV9
j_gene: TRBJ2-7
CDR3aa: CASSVGPGGDEQYF

v_gene: TRBV6-1
j_gene: TRBJ2-5
CDR3aa: CASEWAQGVETQYF

v_gene: TRBV18
j_gene: TRBJ2-7
CDR3aa: CASSPPGEQYF

v_gene: TRBV3-1
j_gene: TRBJ2-2
CDR3aa: CASSHWTSGSLNTGELFF

v_gene: TRBV2
j_gene: TRBJ1-2
CDR3aa: CASSDGPNYGYTF

v_gene: TRBV20-1
j_gene: TRBJ1-5
CDR3aa: CSAIGIIKAPQHF

v_gene: TRBV18
j_gene: TRBJ2-1
CDR3aa: CASSPGGGPELNEQFF

v_gene: TRBV11-2
j_gene: TRBJ2-3
CDR3aa: CASSPGTSGSSTDTQYF

v_gene: TRBV27
j_gene: TRBJ1-1
CDR3aa: CASSFVGGGTEAFF

v_gene: TRBV5-4
j_gene: TRBJ2-3
CDR3aa: CASLLMGTSRDTQYF

v_gene: TRBV11-2
j_gene: TRBJ2-1
CDR3aa: CASSKGLAGGRSSYNEQFF

v_gene: TRBV20-1
j_gene: TRBJ1-5
CDR3aa: CSAGGNTGVRLEDSNQPQHF

v_gene: TRBV6-6
j_gene: TRBJ1-2
CDR3aa: CASREDRVGGYTF

v_gene: TRBV6-1
j_gene: TRBJ2-7
CDR3aa: CASSEASSGSHEQYF

v_gene: TRBV20-1
j_gene: TRBJ2-5
CDR3aa: CSAPRATSGETQYF

v_gene: TRBV6-2/TRBV6-3
j_gene: TRBJ1-1
CDR3aa: CASSKDRLMAEAFF

v_gene: TRBV11-2
j_gene: TRBJ1-6
CDR3aa: CASSPWGNSPLHF

v_gene: TRBV11-2
j_gene: TRBJ1-1
CDR3aa: CASSLELDTEAFF

v_gene: TRBV24-1
j_gene: TRBJ2-2
CDR3aa: CATSGVTGELFF

v_gene: TRBV5-6
j_gene: TRBJ2-1
CDR3aa: CASSFSGQAYNEQFF

v_gene: TRBV18
j_gene: TRBJ2-3
CDR3aa: CASSPNSGGTDTQYF

v_gene: TRBV20-1
j_gene: TRBJ2-7
CDR3aa: CKMDRGNEQYF

v_gene: TRBV20-1
j_gene: TRBJ2-1
CDR3aa: CSARDWLAGGPNEQFF

v_gene: TRBV7-8
j_gene: TRBJ2-2
CDR3aa: CASSATGLAGVNTGELFF

v_gene: TRBV12-3/TRBV12-4
j_gene: TRBJ1-1
CDR3aa: CASSLGGLEAFF

v_gene: TRBV12-3/TRBV12-4
j_gene: TRBJ2-5
CDR3aa: CASSFRTRKETQYF

v_gene: TRBV24-1
j_gene: TRBJ2-5
CDR3aa: CATSDFGTGAQETQYF

v_gene: TRBV12-3/TRBV12-4
j_gene: TRBJ1-1
CDR3aa: CASTPYGGGTEAFF

v_gene: TRBV7-3
j_gene: TRBJ2-7
CDR3aa: CASSSGLAGRNPYEQYF

v_gene: TRBV25-1
j_gene: TRBJ2-1
CDR3aa: CASSELARNNEQFF

v_gene: TRBV3-1
j_gene: TRBJ2-3
CDR3aa: CASSQDHLGDRTDTQYF

v_gene: TRBV12-3/TRBV12-4
j_gene: TRBJ1-6
CDR3aa: CASSTAGNSPLHF

v_gene: TRBV7-9
j_gene: TRBJ2-3
CDR3aa: CASSTVQGADTQYF

v_gene: TRBV6-1
j_gene: TRBJ2-1
CDR3aa: CASSGVTSEFYNEQFF

v_gene: TRBV6-1
j_gene: TRBJ1-1
CDR3aa: CASSELGPGTEAFF

v_gene: TRBV7-8
j_gene: TRBJ2-2
CDR3aa: CASSPPSSGMNTGELFF

v_gene: TRBV7-9
j_gene: TRBJ2-1
CDR3aa: CASSETSGSREQFF

v_gene: TRBV11-2
j_gene: TRBJ2-5
CDR3aa: CASSLTQQIETQYF

v_gene: TRBV7-9
j_gene: TRBJ1-1
CDR3aa: CASSLEVEAFF

v_gene: TRBV30
j_gene: TRBJ1-1
CDR3aa: CAWSVDTEAFF

v_gene: TRBV6-6
j_gene: TRBJ1-6
CDR3aa: CASGDRVDSPLHF